The 5 T cell receptor beta chains presented below share a single source sample, sequenced in a study of T cells in Graves' hyperthyroidism and ophthalmopathy. Amplification yielded TCR beta CDR3 regions, with RNA transcripts as the source. During a first-round RT-PCR of the TCR CDR3, the HTBI primer set was used. TCRdb re-analysed the multiplex PCR reads in MiXCR, keeping a single row per CDR3 protein. The sample consists of more than 300,000 distinct CDR3 sequences, approximately 17% of them appearing once. The sequenced sample consisted of blood. Source of these receptors: a woman in her thirties with Graves' hyperthyroidism that later progressed to Graves' ophthalmopathy.

This clonotype was seen ten or more times. The chain employs TRBV19 and TRBJ1-1, with a tentative D call TRBD1 (5 bases). V was trimmed by 3 bases and J by 0 bases, leaving 17 bases between them. Germline assignment: CDR1 LNHDA and CDR2 SQIVND (reference sequence). The CDR3 is made up of 17 amino acids. CDR3 sequence reads: CASSIGVGDRLNTEAFF. CDR3 coding DNA: TGTGCCAGTAGTATTGGGGTCGGAGACAGACTGAACACTGAAGCTTTCTTT.

The chain combines TRBV28 with TRBJ2-3; TRBD2 matches at 11 bases. This CDR3 is built from 14 residues. V dropped 10 bases and J dropped 7; count of bases not matched to a gene: 10. The germline gives CDR1 MDHEN, CDR2 SYDVKM. The DNA for the CDR3 is TGTGCCACCCGACTAGCGGGACCTCGAAATACGCAGTATTTT. This sequence encodes CATRLAGPRNTQYF.

At least ten counts were recorded for this clonotype. The CDR3 nucleotides read TGTGCCAGCAGTTTGTCACAGGGGAGTCATAATTCACCCCTCCACTTT. It is translated as CASSLSQGSHNSPLHF. The chain couples TRBV6-1 to TRBJ1-6; 7 bases are shared with TRBD1. The CDR3 length is 16 residues. Unmatched junction bases numbered 9, after V lost 5 bases and J lost 5 bases. Per the germline V gene, CDR1 is MNHNS and CDR2 is SASEGT.

Concerning this clonotype itself: Germline is not matched at one junction end, which may reflect a read error. The V call is TRBV28, the J call TRBJ2-1; 9 bases agree with TRBD1. Looked up from germline, CDR1 is MDHEN and CDR2 is SYDVKM. The CDR3 spans 16 residues. The CDR3 DNA reads TGTACCAGCAGGGGCACCGGGACAGGGACGTACAATGAGCAGTTCTTC. Encoded protein: CTSRGTGTGTYNEQFF. Full variable domain (outside the CDR3, taken from reference TRBV28 and TRBJ2-1): DVKVTQSSRYLVKRTGEKVFLECVQDMDHENMFWYRQDPGLGLRLIYFSYDVKMKEKGDIPEGYSVSREKKERFSLILESASTNQTSMYLCTSRGTGTGTYNEQFFGPGTRLTVL.

This clonotype was seen a handful of times. V and J are TRBV7-8 and TRBJ1-5; D is unresolved. This CDR3 is built from 17 residues. Germline values: CDR1 SGHVS, CDR2 FQNEAQ. Trimming took 2 bases from V and 0 from J, leaving 14 bases between them. CDR3 nucleotide sequence: TGTGCCAGCAGCTTACGTTCAGTGATAAGTAGCAATCAGCCCCAGCATTTT. Its translation is CASSLRSVISSNQPQHF.